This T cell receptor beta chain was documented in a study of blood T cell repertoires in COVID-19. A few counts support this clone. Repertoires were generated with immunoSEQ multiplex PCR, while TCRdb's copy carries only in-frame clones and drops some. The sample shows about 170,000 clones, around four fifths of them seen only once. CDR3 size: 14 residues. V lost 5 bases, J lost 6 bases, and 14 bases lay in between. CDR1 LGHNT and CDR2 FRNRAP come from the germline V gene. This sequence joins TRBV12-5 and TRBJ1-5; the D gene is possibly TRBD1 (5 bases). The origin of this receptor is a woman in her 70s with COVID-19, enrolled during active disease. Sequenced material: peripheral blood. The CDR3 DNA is TGTGCTAGTGGTCTCGACAGTGGCAGTCAGCCCCAGCATTTT. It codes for CASGLDSGSQPQHF. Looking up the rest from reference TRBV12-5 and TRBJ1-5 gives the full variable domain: DARVTQTPRHKVTEMGQEVTMRCQPILGHNTVFWYRQTMMQGLELLAYFRNRAPLDDSGMPKDRFSAEMPDATLATLKIQPSEPRDSAVYFCASGLDSGSQPQHFGDGTRLSIL.